Listed below are T cell receptor beta chains from one sample, sequenced in a study of T cell repertoires in aging, cancer and after chemotherapy. TCRdb itself ran the multiplex PCR reads through MiXCR, one entry per CDR3 protein. The sample lists thousands of distinct CDR3 sequences; 35% to 50% were seen once. The sample taken for sequencing was blood. The receptors come from a human donor in good health. CDR3s include the opening cysteine and the closing phenylalanine or tryptophan. The D gene is left open where the match is weak. Clone size, where shown, is once, few, many, or a class for clones that have expanded.

DNA	CDR3	V	J	size	D
TGTGCCTGGAGGGGTGTAACAGGAAATCCCTACTATGGCTACACCTTC	CAWRGVTGNPYYGYTF	TRBV30	TRBJ1-2	NA	NA
TGTGCCAGCTCCCCACTACCCGACAGCAACTATGGCTACACCTTC	CASSPLPDSNYGYTF	TRBV6-2/TRBV6-3	TRBJ1-2	few	NA
TGTGCCAGCAGTGAAGTGACAGCACTGCGGGAGACCCAGTACTTC	CASSEVTALRETQYF	TRBV6-1	TRBJ2-5	few	NA